A single T cell receptor (beta chain) is shown here with its context. Antigen specificity is unknown. The V gene end was trimmed by 6 bases and the J gene end by 5 bases; junction bases not matched to a gene: 7. The germline V gene has CDR1 DFQATT and CDR2 SNEGSKA (reference sequence). CDR3 length: 14 residues. The sample comes from a study of T cell repertoires in cytomegalovirus infection. Overall study results and limits: CMV carriers having the relevant HLA were flagged by cumulative public TCR beta family frequency. The ex vivo response was dominated by HLA-C-restricted CMV-specific TCR beta clonotypes.

TCRdb re-analysed the reads in MiXCR, keeping a single row per CDR3 protein. The sample shows about 740,000 distinct CDR3 sequences, 35% to 45% of them seen only once. This clonotype was obtained from a human donor in good health (CMV status not recorded). Some clones in this sample may be carry-over from other donors' samples. The sequenced sample was PBMCs. V is TRBV20-1 and J is TRBJ1-6, with 7 nucleotides matching TRBD1. The CDR3 protein is CSAPGTADNSPLHF. CDR3 DNA: TGCAGTGCCCCAGGGACAGCAGATAATTCACCCCTCCACTTT.